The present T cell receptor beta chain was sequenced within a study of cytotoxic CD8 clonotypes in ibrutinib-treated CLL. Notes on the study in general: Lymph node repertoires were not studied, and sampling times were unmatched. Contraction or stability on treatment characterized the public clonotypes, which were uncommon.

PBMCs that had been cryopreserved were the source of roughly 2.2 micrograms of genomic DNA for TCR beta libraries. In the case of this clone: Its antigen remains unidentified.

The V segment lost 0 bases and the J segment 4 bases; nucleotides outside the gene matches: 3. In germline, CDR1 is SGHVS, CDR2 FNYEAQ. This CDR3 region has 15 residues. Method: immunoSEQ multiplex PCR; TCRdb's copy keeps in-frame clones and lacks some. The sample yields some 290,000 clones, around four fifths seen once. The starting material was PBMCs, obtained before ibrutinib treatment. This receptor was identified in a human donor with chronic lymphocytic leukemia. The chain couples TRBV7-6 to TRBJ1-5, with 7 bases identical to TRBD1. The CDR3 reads CASSLAPGGNQPQHF. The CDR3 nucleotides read TGTGCCAGCAGCTTAGCGCCAGGGGGAAATCAGCCCCAGCATTTT.